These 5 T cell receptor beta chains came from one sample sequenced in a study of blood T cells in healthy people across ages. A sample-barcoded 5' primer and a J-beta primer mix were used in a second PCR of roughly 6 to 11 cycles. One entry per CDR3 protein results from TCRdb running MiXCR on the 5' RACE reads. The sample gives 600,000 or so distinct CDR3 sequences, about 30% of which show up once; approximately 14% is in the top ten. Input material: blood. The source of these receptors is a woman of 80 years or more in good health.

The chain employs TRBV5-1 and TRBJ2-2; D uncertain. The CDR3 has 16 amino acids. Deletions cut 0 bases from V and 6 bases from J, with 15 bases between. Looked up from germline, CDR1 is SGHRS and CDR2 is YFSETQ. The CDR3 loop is CASSLAGPGLAGELFF. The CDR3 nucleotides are TGCGCCAGCAGCTTGGCCGGGCCTGGTCTAGCCGGGGAGCTGTTTTTT. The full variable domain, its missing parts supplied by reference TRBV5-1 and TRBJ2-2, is KAGVTQTPRYLIKTRGQQVTLSCSPISGHRSVSWYQQTPGQGLQFLFEYFSETQRNKGNFPGRFSGRQFSNSRSEMNVSTLELGDSALYLCASSLAGPGLAGELFFGEGSRLTVL.

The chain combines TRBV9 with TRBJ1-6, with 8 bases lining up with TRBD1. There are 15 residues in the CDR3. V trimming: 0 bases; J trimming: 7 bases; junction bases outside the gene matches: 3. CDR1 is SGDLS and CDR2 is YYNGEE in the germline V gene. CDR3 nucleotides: TGTGCCAGCAGCGTAGCAGGACAGGGAAATTCACCCCTCCACTTT. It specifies CASSVAGQGNSPLHF.

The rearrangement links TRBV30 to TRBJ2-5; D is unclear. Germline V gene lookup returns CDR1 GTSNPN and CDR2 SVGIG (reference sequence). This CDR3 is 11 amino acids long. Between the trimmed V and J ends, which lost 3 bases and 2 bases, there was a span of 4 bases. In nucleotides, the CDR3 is TGTGCCTGGAGAGGACAAGAGACCCAGTACTTC. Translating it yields CAWRGQETQYF.

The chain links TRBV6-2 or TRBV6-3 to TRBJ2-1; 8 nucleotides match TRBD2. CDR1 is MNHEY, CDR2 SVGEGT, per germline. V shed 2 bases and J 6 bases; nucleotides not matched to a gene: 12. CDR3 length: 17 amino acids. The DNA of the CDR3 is TGTGCCAGCAGTTACCCCTTAGGAGCGGGGGCGTGCAATGAGCAGTTCTTC. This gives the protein CASSYPLGAGACNEQFF.

The CDR3 region is CASSQEGQGTHEQYF. The DNA for the CDR3 is TGTGCCAGCAGTCAGGAGGGACAGGGGACCCACGAGCAGTACTTC. This chain links TRBV28 with TRBJ2-1, with 10 positions matching TRBD1. The end of the DNA fits TRBJ2-7 better, so the J call may be wrong. Germline CDR1 is MDHEN and CDR2 is SYDVKM. This CDR3 has 15 amino acids.